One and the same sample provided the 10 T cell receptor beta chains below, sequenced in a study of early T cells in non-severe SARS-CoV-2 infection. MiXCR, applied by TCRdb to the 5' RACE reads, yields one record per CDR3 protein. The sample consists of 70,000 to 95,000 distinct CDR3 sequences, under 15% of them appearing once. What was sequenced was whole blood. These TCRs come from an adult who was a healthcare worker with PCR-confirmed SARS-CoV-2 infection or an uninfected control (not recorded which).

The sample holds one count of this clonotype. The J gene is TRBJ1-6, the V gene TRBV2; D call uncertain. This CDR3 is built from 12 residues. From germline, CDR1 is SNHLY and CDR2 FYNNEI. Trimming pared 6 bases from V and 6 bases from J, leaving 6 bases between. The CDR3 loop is CASRIGNSPLHF. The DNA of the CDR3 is TGTGCCAGCAGGATCGGTAATTCACCCCTCCACTTT.

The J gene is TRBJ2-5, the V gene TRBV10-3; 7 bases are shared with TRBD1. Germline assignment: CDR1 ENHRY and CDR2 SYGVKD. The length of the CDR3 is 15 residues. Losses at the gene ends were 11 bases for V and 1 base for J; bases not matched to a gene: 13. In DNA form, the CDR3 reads TGTGCCTCGAGGGGCCCGGGACAGAGCCAAGAGACCCAGTACTTC. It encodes CASRGPGQSQETQYF.

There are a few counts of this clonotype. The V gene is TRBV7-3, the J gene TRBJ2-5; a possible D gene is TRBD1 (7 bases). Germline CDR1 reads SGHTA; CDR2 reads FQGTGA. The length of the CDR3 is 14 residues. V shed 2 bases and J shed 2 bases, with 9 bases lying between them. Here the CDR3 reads CASSLPGGQETQYF. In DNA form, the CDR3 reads TGTGCCAGCAGCTTACCAGGGGGGCAAGAGACCCAGTACTTC. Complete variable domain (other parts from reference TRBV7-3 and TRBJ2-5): GAGVSQTPSNKVTEKGKYVELRCDPISGHTALYWYRQSLGQGPEFLIYFQGTGAADDSGLPNDRFFAVRPEGSVSTLKIQRTERGDSAVYLCASSLPGGQETQYFGPGTRLLVL.

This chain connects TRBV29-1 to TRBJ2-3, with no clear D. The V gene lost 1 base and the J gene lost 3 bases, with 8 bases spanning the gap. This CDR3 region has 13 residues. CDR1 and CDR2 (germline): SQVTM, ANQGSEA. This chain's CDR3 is CSVEGADTDTQYF. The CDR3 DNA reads TGCAGCGTTGAAGGGGCAGATACAGATACGCAGTATTTT.

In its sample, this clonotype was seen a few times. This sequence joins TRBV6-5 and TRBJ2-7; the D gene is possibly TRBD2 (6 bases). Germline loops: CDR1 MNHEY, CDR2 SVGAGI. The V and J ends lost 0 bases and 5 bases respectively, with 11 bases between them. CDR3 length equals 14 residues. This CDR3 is CASSYSPTGDEQYV. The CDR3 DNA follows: TGTGCCAGCAGTTACTCCCCGACGGGGGACGAGCAGTACGTC.

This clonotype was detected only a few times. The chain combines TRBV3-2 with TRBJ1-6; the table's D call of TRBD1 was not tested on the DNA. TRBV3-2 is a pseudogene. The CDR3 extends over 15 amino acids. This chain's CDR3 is CASSQDPGNNSPLHF. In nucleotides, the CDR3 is TGTGCCAGCAGCCAAGACCCGGGAAATAATTCACCCCTCCACTTT.

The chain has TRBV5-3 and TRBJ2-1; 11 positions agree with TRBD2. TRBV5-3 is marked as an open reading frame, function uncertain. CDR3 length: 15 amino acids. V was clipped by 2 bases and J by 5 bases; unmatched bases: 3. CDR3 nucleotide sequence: TGTGCCAGAAGCTTTCTAGCGGGGGGACACAATGAGCAGTTCTTC. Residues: CARSFLAGGHNEQFF.

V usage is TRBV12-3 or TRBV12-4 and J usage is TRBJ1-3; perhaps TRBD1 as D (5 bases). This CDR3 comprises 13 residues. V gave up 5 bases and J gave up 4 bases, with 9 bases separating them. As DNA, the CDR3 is TGTGCCAGCAGTAGGGGTGCCGGAAACACCATATATTTT. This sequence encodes CASSRGAGNTIYF.

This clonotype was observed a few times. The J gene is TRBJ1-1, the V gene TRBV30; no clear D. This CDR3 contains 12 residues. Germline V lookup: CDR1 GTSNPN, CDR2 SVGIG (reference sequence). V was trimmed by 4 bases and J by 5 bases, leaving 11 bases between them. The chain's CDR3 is CAWTKGRTEAFF. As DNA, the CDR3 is TGTGCCTGGACCAAAGGGAGGACTGAAGCTTTCTTT.

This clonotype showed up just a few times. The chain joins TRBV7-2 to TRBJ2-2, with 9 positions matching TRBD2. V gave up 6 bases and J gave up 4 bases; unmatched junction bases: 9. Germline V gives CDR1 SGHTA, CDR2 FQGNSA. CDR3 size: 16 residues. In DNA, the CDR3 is TGTGCCAGCAGGGCCGGCGGGGGGGCCGGCACCGGGGAGCTGTTTTTT. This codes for CASRAGGGAGTGELFF.